Listed below are T cell receptor beta chains from one sample, sequenced in a study of cytomegalovirus exposure and HLA in healthy donors. Only in-frame clones appear in the TCRdb table, and some are missing; sequencing was by immunoSEQ multiplex PCR. The sample's table shows around 60,000 clones. What was sequenced was PBMCs. The source is a man aged 30 to 45 in good health and CMV-seropositive. Each CDR3 is given with its conserved first and last residue. A D gene is named only where the DNA matches it firmly.

cdr3_aa cdr3_nt d_call j_call v_call
CASSYRTGGVTEAFF TGTGCCAGCAGCTACAGGACAGGGGGCGTCACTGAAGCTTTCTTT TRBD1 TRBJ1-1 TRBV7-6
CASSDRGGLVQETQYF TGTGCCAGCAGTGACCGGGGGGGCCTGGTCCAAGAGACCCAGTACTTC TRBD2 TRBJ2-5 TRBV27
CASSESSEAFF TGTGCCAGCAGTGAATCATCCGAAGCTTTCTTT - TRBJ1-1 TRBV25-1
CASSPESRRRREQYF TGTGCCAGCTCACCAGAGTCCCGCCGGCGGAGGGAGCAGTACTTC - TRBJ2-7 TRBV18
CASSLGTDDQETQYF TGCGCCAGCAGCCTCGGGACAGATGATCAAGAGACCCAGTACTTC TRBD1 TRBJ2-5 TRBV5-1
CASSESRSTPYEQYF TGCGCCAGCAGTGAGTCTAGGAGCACCCCCTACGAGCAGTACTTC - TRBJ2-7 TRBV10-1
CSVLGLGGTNEKLFF TGCAGCGTTCTGGGACTCGGGGGGACTAATGAAAAACTGTTTTTT - TRBJ1-4 TRBV29-1
CASSSQGGTEAFF TGTGCCAGCAGCTCACAGGGTGGCACTGAAGCTTTCTTT - TRBJ1-1 TRBV11-3
CASSLVGLTENIQYF TGTGCCAGCAGCTTAGTTGGACTCACTGAAAACATTCAGTACTTC - TRBJ2-4 TRBV7-9
CASSQERSVTDNEQFF TGTGCCAGCAGCCAAGAACGTAGCGTTACCGACAATGAGCAGTTCTTC - TRBJ2-1 TRBV4-2
CASSQTLAGGADTQYF TGCGCCAGCAGCCAAACCCTAGCGGGGGGGGCAGATACGCAGTATTTT TRBD2 TRBJ2-3 TRBV4-1
CASSSQGGNQPQHF TGTGCCAGCAGTTCCCAGGGGGGCAATCAGCCCCAGCATTTT TRBD1 TRBJ1-5 TRBV6-6
CASSSSYPTAGGRPGELFF TGTGCCAGCAGCTCGAGTTACCCCACTGCAGGGGGCCGGCCCGGGGAGCTGTTTTTT TRBD1 TRBJ2-2 TRBV7-3
CAWSSEEDTGELFF TGTGCCTGGTCTTCGGAGGAGGACACCGGGGAGCTGTTTTTT - TRBJ2-2 TRBV30
CASSPVPSQGGEQYF TGTGCCAGCAGCCCGGTTCCGAGCCAAGGGGGCGAGCAGTACTTC - TRBJ2-7 TRBV7-3
CASSETLWREQYF TGTGCCAGCAGTGAAACGCTATGGAGGGAGCAGTACTTC - TRBJ2-7 TRBV6-1
CASSSSYLSENIQYF TGCGCCAGCAGCTCCTCATACCTGAGTGAAAACATTCAGTACTTC - TRBJ2-4 TRBV5-1
CAWSVHNSYGYTF TGTGCCTGGAGTGTACACAACAGCTATGGCTACACCTTC - TRBJ1-2 TRBV30
CASSGSGQGWDTQYF TGTGCCAGCAGTGGCAGCGGACAGGGCTGGGATACGCAGTATTTT TRBD1 TRBJ2-3 TRBV6-1
CSVQSSRGYTF TGCAGCGTTCAGTCTTCAAGAGGCTACACCTTC - TRBJ1-2 TRBV29-1
CASSFRRHRGVLQYNEQFF TGTGCCAGCAGCTTTCGCAGGCACCGGGGGGTCTTGCAATACAATGAGCAGTTCTTC TRBD2 TRBJ2-1 TRBV11-2
CAWSLDDRVSQPQHF TGTGCCTGGAGTCTGGATGACAGGGTTTCACAGCCCCAGCATTTT TRBD1 TRBJ1-5 TRBV30
CASNPGRGAYEQFF TGTGCCAGTAACCCCGGGCGGGGTGCGTATGAGCAGTTCTTC - TRBJ2-1 TRBV19
CASSSVTSGAQRVDTQYF TGCGCCAGCAGCTCGGTGACTAGCGGGGCACAGCGCGTAGATACGCAGTATTTT TRBD2 TRBJ2-3 TRBV5-1
CASSSSGQGRTEAFF TGTGCCAGCAGCTCCTCCGGACAGGGAAGAACTGAAGCTTTCTTT TRBD1 TRBJ1-1 TRBV5-6
CSVAPGHSGGELFF TGCAGCGTTGCCCCTGGACACTCGGGCGGGGAGCTGTTTTTT - TRBJ2-2 TRBV29-1
CTLGIGQGSTDTQYF TGCACCCTCGGAATAGGACAGGGATCGACAGATACGCAGTATTTT TRBD1 TRBJ2-3 TRBV29-1
CASSIQFGQEGQAFF TGTGCCAGTAGTATTCAGTTTGGACAGGAAGGTCAAGCTTTCTTT TRBD1 TRBJ1-1 TRBV19
CASSSPGVRSADTQYF TGTGCCAGCAGTTCACCGGGGGTCCGGTCCGCAGATACGCAGTATTTT - TRBJ2-3 TRBV6-5
CAWSLMGQKSNQPQHF TGTGCCTGGAGTTTGATGGGACAGAAGAGCAATCAGCCCCAGCATTTT TRBD1 TRBJ1-5 TRBV30
CAWSVLRVYEQYF TGTGCCTGGAGTGTGCTGAGGGTCTACGAGCAGTACTTC - TRBJ2-7 TRBV30
CASSSPWGGGYTF TGTGCCAGCAGCTCCCCATGGGGGGGAGGCTACACCTTC - TRBJ1-2 TRBV7-2
CASRHGQGGNQPQHF TGTGCCAGCAGACACGGGCAGGGTGGCAATCAGCCCCAGCATTTT - TRBJ1-5 TRBV6-5
CASSSGLGTSGSYEQYF TGTGCCAGCAGCTCAGGGCTCGGGACTAGCGGCTCCTACGAGCAGTACTTC TRBD2 TRBJ2-7 TRBV7-2
CASSFGTGGYGYTF TGCGCCAGCAGCTTTGGGACAGGGGGTTATGGCTACACCTTC TRBD1 TRBJ1-2 TRBV5-1
CASSAGRQGSDTQYF TGTGCCAGCAGTGCTGGAAGACAGGGATCAGATACGCAGTATTTT TRBD1 TRBJ2-3 TRBV2
CASSDLAGGQETQYF TGTGCCAGCAGTGACCTAGCGGGGGGACAAGAGACCCAGTACTTC TRBD2 TRBJ2-5 TRBV2
CASRDSSTDTQYF TGTGCCAGTAGAGACTCAAGCACAGATACGCAGTATTTT - TRBJ2-3 TRBV19
CASNRGPNEKLFF TGTGCCAGTAACAGGGGGCCTAATGAAAAACTGTTTTTT TRBD1 TRBJ1-4 TRBV14
CASSYSNVGGTEAFF TGTGCCAGCAGTTACTCGAATGTAGGGGGCACTGAAGCTTTCTTT - TRBJ1-1 TRBV6-5
CASSPGTASAYEQYF TGTGCCAGCAGCCCCGGGACAGCGAGCGCCTACGAGCAGTACTTC TRBD1 TRBJ2-7 TRBV7-9
CASSGASFHEQFF TGTGCCAGCAGCGGTGCTAGCTTTCATGAGCAGTTCTTC - TRBJ2-1 TRBV9
CASSIRDKNTEAFF TGTGCCAGCAGCATCCGGGACAAGAACACTGAAGCTTTCTTT - TRBJ1-1 TRBV7-9
CASSYGQSYEQYF TGTGCCAGCAGCTACGGACAGTCCTACGAGCAGTACTTC - TRBJ2-7 TRBV7-3
CASSLRDRNTEAFF TGCGCCAGCAGCTTGCGGGACAGGAACACTGAAGCTTTCTTT TRBD1 TRBJ1-1 TRBV5-1
CASSPPGLRNTGELFF TGTGCCAGCAGCCCGCCGGGACTCCGGAACACCGGGGAGCTGTTTTTT - TRBJ2-2 TRBV5-4
CASSALEETQYF TGTGCCAGCAGCGCTCTCGAGGAGACCCAGTACTTC - TRBJ2-5 TRBV9
CASSLFSGGGPLIEQYF TGTGCCAGCAGTTTATTTTCGGGGGGGGGCCCGCTTATCGAGCAGTACTTC TRBD2 TRBJ2-7 TRBV5-4
CASSYLRDTQYF TGTGCCAGCAGCTACCTGCGGGATACGCAGTATTTT - TRBJ2-3 TRBV7-8
CASGLRTGPFEAFF TGTGCTAGTGGTTTGAGGACAGGGCCATTTGAAGCTTTCTTT TRBD1 TRBJ1-1 TRBV12-5
CASTSGYGYTF TGTGCCAGCACCTCCGGCTATGGCTACACCTTC - TRBJ1-2 TRBV28
CATKPGQGESQPQHF TGTGCCACCAAACCGGGACAGGGAGAATCTCAGCCCCAGCATTTT TRBD1 TRBJ1-5 TRBV6-5